This TCR beta chain was sequenced for a study of a mutant IDH1 vaccine in newly diagnosed glioma listed by TCRdb under 2021. About the full investigation: In the chemotherapy-containing groups, vaccination started alongside temozolomide cycles, whereas in patients who had radiotherapy alone it started 4-6 weeks after radiotherapy. Of the approximately 32 treated patients, approximately 62% were male and about 38% were female, and the mean age was 40.4 years. Prior to enrollment, standard therapy consisting of radiotherapy alone, temozolomide alone, or radiochemotherapy with temozolomide had been administered to patients, with the combination being received by most patients. Peripheral blood was collected at six visits: V03 (baseline), V05, V07, V10, V12 and V13. Longitudinal TCRB deep sequencing was done for fewer than 30 treated patients, wherever samples were available for exploratory analyses. The week-35 safety follow-up was designated visit V12, and the week-47 end of study was designated visit V13.

CDR3 length: 14 amino acids, cysteine to phenylalanine. The kept DNA is CDR3 alone, 42 bases in frame from the first base. From a lookup of the germline V gene, CDR1 and CDR2 are LGHNA and YSLEER. V is shortened by 0 bases, J by 5 bases, and the region joining them spans 10 bases. Preparation of the library involved the immunoSEQ multiplex PCR assay. Following the manufacturer's protocol, the hsTCRB Kit was used to amplify rearranged TCR beta chain sequences. An Illumina MiSeq was used to sequence the TCRB libraries. From the authors' description of their analysis: The kit vendor's proprietary platform handled demultiplexing, trimming and gene mapping. This immuneACCESS table, as held by TCRdb, lists in-frame sequences with V and J called but not all clones. Of the missing ones, under half trace to an unresolved V gene in checked studies; the others have no known cause. That table gives V, J and clone size, and the DNA gave D and trimming. In all, the sample holds over 45,000 clones, and 85% to 95% of those were seen once. 2.3% of the sample belongs to the ten largest clones.

Regarding this clone: There is no known antigen for this receptor. Base qualities are not provided; no much larger clone lies one nucleotide away.

General conclusions and limits of the study: Pseudoprogression seemed to be unrelated to changes in the top peripheral T cell clonotypes found by TCRB sequencing. Across multiple MHC alleles, vaccine-induced immune responses were seen in about 93% of patients. Selection of PBMC samples for TCRB deep sequencing was based on availability. The authors noted that analyses of patient blood samples could not be reproduced because of sample limitations.

The time point label corresponds to: week 35, safety follow-up. Every vaccine dose consisted of 300 ug of a 20-mer mutant IDH1 peptide in Montanide, administered subcutaneously together with topical imiquimod. Eight vaccinations were administered to patients in weeks 1, 3, 5, 7, 11, 15, 19 and 23, corresponding to visits V03 through V10. Donors had newly diagnosed WHO grade 3 or 4 IDH1-mutant astrocytomas with loss of nuclear ATRX. The samples were drawn from NOA16, a multicentre, single-arm, open-label phase I trial in Germany that tested a mutant IDH1 peptide vaccine in humans for the first time. Genomic DNA for TCRB sequencing was extracted from EDTA blood using the DNeasy Blood and Tissue Kit.

The material was PBMCs, obtained from a glioma patient whose treatment included an IDH1 peptide vaccine. Rearrangement joined TRBV4-3 to TRBJ1-2, with an unclear D gene assignment. The receptor comes from a man aged 45-65 years with glioma. The DNA sequence is TGCGCCAGCAGCCAAGACTTTCTGGGATATGGCTACACCTTC. This codes for CASSQDFLGYGYTF.